This TCR beta chain comes out of a study of T-cell reconstitution after alpha-beta-depleted transplantation in children. Unique molecular identifiers were used in preparing the TCRbeta library. Via MiXCR, TCRdb re-called the PCR reads, giving one row per CDR3 protein. The data hold 300,000 or so distinct CDR3 sequences, with more than 8% observed a single time. With 1 base clipped from V and 3 bases from J, the junction kept 8 bases outside the gene matches. This CDR3 has 17 residues. Germline values: CDR1 MNHEY, CDR2 SMNVEV (reference sequence). The clonotype comes from a human donor who donated a stem cell graft to a child with SCID. This specimen consisted of PBMCs from the stem cell graft donor, obtained from the stem cell graft. The chain combines TRBV27 with TRBJ2-7; TRBD1 aligns across 11 bases. The DNA for the CDR3 is TGTGCCAGCAGTTTATTCGGACAGGGGGCAAGTTTCTACGAGCAGTACTTC. This encodes CASSLFGQGASFYEQYF.